The rows below give T cell receptor beta chains drawn from one sample of a study of T cell responses to AZD1222 COVID-19 vaccine. Profiling relied on immunoSEQ multiplex PCR, and the TCRdb table lists in-frame clones only, not all of them. This sample has about 70,000 clones, with roughly nine tenths found just once. The material sequenced was peripheral blood, taken 28 days after the second AZD1222 dose. These receptors were taken from an adult who received the AZD1222 COVID-19 vaccine. Each CDR3 is given with its conserved first and last residue. D genes are given only for firm matches. Size values are once, few and many counts, or a class for expanded clones, and some rows have none.

v_gene: TRBV25-1
j_gene: TRBJ1-2
abundance: once
d_gene: NA
CDR3nt: TGTGCCAGCGGACGGAACTATGGCTACACCTTC
CDR3aa: CASGRNYGYTF

v_gene: TRBV6-2/TRBV6-3
j_gene: TRBJ1-1
abundance: once
d_gene: NA
CDR3nt: TGTGCCAGCAGTTGGACACCCGCCGCCAACACTGAAGCTTTCTTT
CDR3aa: CASSWTPAANTEAFF

v_gene: TRBV19
j_gene: TRBJ2-7
abundance: NA
d_gene: TRBD1
CDR3nt: TGTGCCAGTAGTCAAAGACAGGGGACCATCGGGTACGAGCAGTACTTC
CDR3aa: CASSQRQGTIGYEQYF

v_gene: TRBV7-9
j_gene: TRBJ2-7
abundance: NA
d_gene: NA
CDR3nt: TGTGCCAGCAGCTCGTCCGGGACCCCAGGGCAGTACTTC
CDR3aa: CASSSSGTPGQYF

v_gene: TRBV5-1
j_gene: TRBJ2-7
abundance: once
d_gene: NA
CDR3nt: TGCGCCAGCAGCTCAAATTCCTACGAGCAGTACTTC
CDR3aa: CASSSNSYEQYF

v_gene: TRBV7-6
j_gene: TRBJ1-5
abundance: NA
d_gene: TRBD1
CDR3nt: TGTGCCAGCAGCTTGGGGACAGGGGGTAATCAGCCCCAGCATTTT
CDR3aa: CASSLGTGGNQPQHF

v_gene: TRBV4-2
j_gene: TRBJ1-1
abundance: NA
d_gene: NA
CDR3nt: TGTGCCAGCAGCCAAGTAGGGATGTCCAACACTGAAGCTTTCTTT
CDR3aa: CASSQVGMSNTEAFF

v_gene: TRBV7-6
j_gene: TRBJ1-2
abundance: NA
d_gene: TRBD1
CDR3nt: TGTGCCAGCAGCTCTCGACAGGGGTTCGGCTACACCTTC
CDR3aa: CASSSRQGFGYTF

v_gene: TRBV7-9
j_gene: TRBJ1-5
abundance: NA
d_gene: NA
CDR3nt: TGTGCCAGCAGCTTAGAGGATCAGCCCCAGCATTTT
CDR3aa: CASSLEDQPQHF

v_gene: TRBV7-9
j_gene: TRBJ1-2
abundance: NA
d_gene: TRBD1
CDR3nt: TGTGCCAGCAGCTTAACAGGGGGCGCTTTCCCCGGCTTC
CDR3aa: CASSLTGGAFPGF

v_gene: TRBV4-1
j_gene: TRBJ2-1
abundance: NA
d_gene: TRBD1
CDR3nt: TGCGCCAGCAGCCATGTCGGGACAGTCCAATACAATGAGCAGTTCTTC
CDR3aa: CASSHVGTVQYNEQFF

v_gene: TRBV19
j_gene: TRBJ1-4
abundance: NA
d_gene: NA
CDR3nt: TGTGCCAGTAGTATAGATGGGAGAACTAATGAAAAACTGTTTTTT
CDR3aa: CASSIDGRTNEKLFF

v_gene: TRBV18
j_gene: TRBJ2-1
abundance: NA
d_gene: NA
CDR3nt: TGTGCCAGCTCACCACAAAAATACGGATATGAGCAGTTCTTC
CDR3aa: CASSPQKYGYEQFF

v_gene: TRBV6-5
j_gene: TRBJ1-1
abundance: NA
d_gene: TRBD1
CDR3nt: TGTGCCAGCAGTTACCGGACAGGGGCGAGGAACACTGAAGCTTTCTTT
CDR3aa: CASSYRTGARNTEAFF

v_gene: TRBV10-1
j_gene: TRBJ2-1
abundance: NA
d_gene: NA
CDR3nt: TGCGCCACCGAGAGGGAGGGGGGCCAGTTCTTC
CDR3aa: CATEREGGQFF

v_gene: TRBV25-1
j_gene: TRBJ2-1
abundance: once
d_gene: NA
CDR3nt: TGTGCCAGCAGTGTCCCGGGGGTGGGTGAGCAGTTCTTC
CDR3aa: CASSVPGVGEQFF

v_gene: TRBV9
j_gene: TRBJ2-1
abundance: NA
d_gene: TRBD2
CDR3nt: TGTGCCAGCAGCGTCGGTCTAGCGGCATATTACAATGAGCAGTTCTTC
CDR3aa: CASSVGLAAYYNEQFF

v_gene: TRBV15
j_gene: TRBJ1-5
abundance: NA
d_gene: NA
CDR3nt: TGTGCCACCGCAAGAGGTTTTGTAGATCAGCCCCAGCATTTT
CDR3aa: CATARGFVDQPQHF

v_gene: TRBV19
j_gene: TRBJ1-1
abundance: NA
d_gene: TRBD1
CDR3nt: TGTGCCAGTAGTCCCACGGGACAGATGAACACTGAAGCTTTCTTT
CDR3aa: CASSPTGQMNTEAFF

v_gene: TRBV5-1
j_gene: TRBJ2-5
abundance: NA
d_gene: TRBD2
CDR3nt: TGCGCCAGCAGCCCGGGGCAGATCGGGGGGAAAGGGGAGACCCAGTACTTC
CDR3aa: CASSPGQIGGKGETQYF

v_gene: TRBV5-8
j_gene: TRBJ2-7
abundance: NA
d_gene: TRBD1
CDR3nt: TGTGCCAGCAGCGTCCCAATCCGGGACAGGGCCCACGAGCAGTACTTC
CDR3aa: CASSVPIRDRAHEQYF

v_gene: TRBV7-2
j_gene: TRBJ2-1
abundance: NA
d_gene: NA
CDR3nt: TGTGCCAGCAGCTCGAACCCGGGTCACTCCTACAATGAGCAGTTCTTC
CDR3aa: CASSSNPGHSYNEQFF

v_gene: TRBV7-9
j_gene: TRBJ1-4
abundance: NA
d_gene: NA
CDR3nt: TGTGCCAGCAGCCACAGTTCAACTAATGAAAAACTGTTTTTT
CDR3aa: CASSHSSTNEKLFF

v_gene: TRBV7-2
j_gene: TRBJ1-1
abundance: NA
d_gene: TRBD1
CDR3nt: TGTGCCAGTGAGACAGGGAAAGGCACTGAAGCTTTCTTT
CDR3aa: CASETGKGTEAFF

v_gene: TRBV11-2
j_gene: TRBJ1-2
abundance: NA
d_gene: NA
CDR3nt: TGTGCCAGCAGCTCGTTCTTGCGGGGTGATGGTGGCTACACCTTC
CDR3aa: CASSSFLRGDGGYTF

v_gene: TRBV7-2
j_gene: TRBJ1-5
abundance: NA
d_gene: NA
CDR3nt: TGTGCCAGCAGCTTATCAATGGGTTGGAGTCAGCCCCAGCATTTT
CDR3aa: CASSLSMGWSQPQHF

v_gene: TRBV27
j_gene: TRBJ2-2
abundance: NA
d_gene: NA
CDR3nt: TGTGCCAGCAAGCGATCGACCGGGGAGCTGTTTTTT
CDR3aa: CASKRSTGELFF

v_gene: TRBV5-1
j_gene: TRBJ2-1
abundance: NA
d_gene: NA
CDR3nt: TGCGCCAGCAGCTTGGAGGCGGGAAACTACAATGAGCAGTTCTTC
CDR3aa: CASSLEAGNYNEQFF

v_gene: TRBV19
j_gene: TRBJ1-2
abundance: NA
d_gene: TRBD1
CDR3nt: TGTGCCAGTAGTATCCCCTGGCAGGGGGGCCGGAGGGGCTACACCTTC
CDR3aa: CASSIPWQGGRRGYTF

v_gene: TRBV19
j_gene: TRBJ1-1
abundance: NA
d_gene: TRBD1
CDR3nt: TGTGCCAGTAGTACGGACAGGGTTGGGGGGAACACTGAAGCTTTCTTT
CDR3aa: CASSTDRVGGNTEAFF

v_gene: TRBV18
j_gene: TRBJ2-1
abundance: NA
d_gene: TRBD1
CDR3nt: TGTGCCAGCTCCCCGGGACAGGGGGCGAGCAATGAGCAGTTCTTC
CDR3aa: CASSPGQGASNEQFF

v_gene: TRBV4-3
j_gene: TRBJ1-1
abundance: once
d_gene: NA
CDR3nt: TGCGCCAGCAGCCAAGTGGCAGGGAGAACTGAAGCTTTCTTT
CDR3aa: CASSQVAGRTEAFF

v_gene: TRBV7-2
j_gene: TRBJ2-7
abundance: few
d_gene: NA
CDR3nt: TGTGCCAGCAGCTTAGGGGGAATCTCCTACGAGCAGTACTTC
CDR3aa: CASSLGGISYEQYF

v_gene: TRBV11-2
j_gene: TRBJ1-6
abundance: once
d_gene: NA
CDR3nt: TGTGCCAGCAGCTTAAAGGGGGATTCACCCCTCCACTTT
CDR3aa: CASSLKGDSPLHF

v_gene: TRBV18
j_gene: TRBJ1-1
abundance: NA
d_gene: TRBD1
CDR3nt: TGTGCCAGCTCACACAGGGGATTGAACACTGAAGCTTTCTTT
CDR3aa: CASSHRGLNTEAFF

v_gene: TRBV10-1
j_gene: TRBJ2-1
abundance: NA
d_gene: TRBD1
CDR3nt: TGCGCCAGCAGTGTGGCTAGGGGGCGAGCCTTGAATCGGAGCTCCTACAATGAGCAGTTCTTC
CDR3aa: CASSVARGRALNRSSYNEQFF

v_gene: TRBV3-1/TRBV3-2
j_gene: TRBJ1-2
abundance: few
d_gene: NA
CDR3nt: TGTGCCAGCAGCAGAAGGACGATGGGTTACACCTTC
CDR3aa: CASSRRTMGYTF

v_gene: TRBV7-9
j_gene: TRBJ2-7
abundance: NA
d_gene: NA
CDR3nt: TGTGCCAGCAGCTTCTTGATCTACGAGCAGTACTTC
CDR3aa: CASSFLIYEQYF

v_gene: TRBV10-3
j_gene: TRBJ1-1
abundance: NA
d_gene: NA
CDR3nt: TGTGCCATCAGCGGACAGTCCACTGAAGCTTTCTTT
CDR3aa: CAISGQSTEAFF

v_gene: TRBV7-3
j_gene: TRBJ1-1
abundance: NA
d_gene: NA
CDR3nt: TGTGCCAGCAGCCAAGGGGGTATGAACACTGAAGCTTTCTTT
CDR3aa: CASSQGGMNTEAFF

v_gene: TRBV5-6
j_gene: TRBJ1-2
abundance: NA
d_gene: NA
CDR3nt: TGTGCCAGCAGCTTGGGCGGGGGAGACTATGGCTACACCTTC
CDR3aa: CASSLGGGDYGYTF

v_gene: TRBV18
j_gene: TRBJ1-4
abundance: NA
d_gene: TRBD1
CDR3nt: TGTGCCAGCTCGTATCGGGACAGAGGTCCCTTAATTGAAAAACTGTTTTTT
CDR3aa: CASSYRDRGPLIEKLFF

v_gene: TRBV7-9
j_gene: TRBJ1-5
abundance: NA
d_gene: TRBD1
CDR3nt: TGTGCCAGCAGCTTTGGGGGACAGAGGAATCAGCCCCAGCATTTT
CDR3aa: CASSFGGQRNQPQHF

v_gene: TRBV28
j_gene: TRBJ1-5
abundance: NA
d_gene: NA
CDR3nt: TGTGCCAGCAGTTACGTGGCTAATAGCAATCAGCCCCAGCATTTT
CDR3aa: CASSYVANSNQPQHF

v_gene: TRBV7-2
j_gene: TRBJ2-1
abundance: NA
d_gene: NA
CDR3nt: TGTGCCAGCAGCTTAGAATGGGTCCCCGGAGCTGAGAGGGGGAGAGTCTTC
CDR3aa: CASSLEWVPGAERGRVF

v_gene: TRBV7-3
j_gene: TRBJ2-5
abundance: NA
d_gene: NA
CDR3nt: TGTGCCAGCAGCTTAACAGGGCCTGATCAAGAGACCCAGTACTTC
CDR3aa: CASSLTGPDQETQYF

v_gene: TRBV29-1
j_gene: TRBJ2-7
abundance: once
d_gene: NA
CDR3nt: TGCAGCGTCAGGGTCGGATACGAGCAGTACTTC
CDR3aa: CSVRVGYEQYF

v_gene: TRBV7-2
j_gene: TRBJ2-7
abundance: NA
d_gene: NA
CDR3nt: TGTGCCAGCAGCTTAGCAGCTAGCGCCTACGAGCAGTACTTC
CDR3aa: CASSLAASAYEQYF

v_gene: TRBV19
j_gene: TRBJ2-6
abundance: NA
d_gene: NA
CDR3nt: TGTGCCAGCGGGAGGGGGCTTGACACTGGGGCCAACGTCCTGACTTTC
CDR3aa: CASGRGLDTGANVLTF

v_gene: TRBV7-8
j_gene: TRBJ1-3
abundance: NA
d_gene: NA
CDR3nt: TGTGCCAGCAGCCTGCAGAGCTCTGGAAACACCATATATTTT
CDR3aa: CASSLQSSGNTIYF

v_gene: TRBV6-4
j_gene: TRBJ2-2
abundance: NA
d_gene: NA
CDR3nt: TGTGCCAGCAAGTGGTCCGGGGACACCGGGGAGCTGTTTTTT
CDR3aa: CASKWSGDTGELFF

v_gene: TRBV7-9
j_gene: TRBJ1-5
abundance: NA
d_gene: NA
CDR3nt: TGTGCCAGCAGCTCTTTGGATCAGCCCCAGCATTTT
CDR3aa: CASSSLDQPQHF

v_gene: TRBV6-5
j_gene: TRBJ2-4
abundance: NA
d_gene: NA
CDR3nt: TGTGCCAGTTTACCCCAGGGCCTAGCCAAAAACATTCAGTACTTC
CDR3aa: CASLPQGLAKNIQYF

v_gene: TRBV5-1
j_gene: TRBJ2-3
abundance: once
d_gene: NA
CDR3nt: TGCGCCAGCAGCTTAGAGGCTGCTATAGCCACAGATACGCAGTATTTT
CDR3aa: CASSLEAAIATDTQYF

v_gene: TRBV16
j_gene: TRBJ1-1
abundance: NA
d_gene: TRBD1
CDR3nt: TGTGCCAGCAGCCAATTGACAGGGGGACGCATCTCTGAAGCTTTCTTT
CDR3aa: CASSQLTGGRISEAFF